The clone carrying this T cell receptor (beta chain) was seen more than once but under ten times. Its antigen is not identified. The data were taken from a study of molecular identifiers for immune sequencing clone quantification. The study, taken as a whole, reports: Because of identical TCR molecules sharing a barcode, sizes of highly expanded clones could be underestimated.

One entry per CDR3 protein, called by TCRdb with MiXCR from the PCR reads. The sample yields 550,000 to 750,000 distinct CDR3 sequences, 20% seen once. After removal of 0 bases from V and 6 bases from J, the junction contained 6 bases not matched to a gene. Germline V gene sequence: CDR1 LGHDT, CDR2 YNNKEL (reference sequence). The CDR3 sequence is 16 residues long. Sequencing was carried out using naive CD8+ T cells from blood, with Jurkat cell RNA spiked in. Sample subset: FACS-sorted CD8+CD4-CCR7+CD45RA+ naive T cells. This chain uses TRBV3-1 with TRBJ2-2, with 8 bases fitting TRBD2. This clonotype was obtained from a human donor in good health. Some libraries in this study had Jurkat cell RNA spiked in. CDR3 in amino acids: CASSQDFGGAAGELFF. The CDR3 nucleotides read TGTGCCAGCAGCCAAGATTTCGGGGGGGCAGCCGGGGAGCTGTTTTTT.